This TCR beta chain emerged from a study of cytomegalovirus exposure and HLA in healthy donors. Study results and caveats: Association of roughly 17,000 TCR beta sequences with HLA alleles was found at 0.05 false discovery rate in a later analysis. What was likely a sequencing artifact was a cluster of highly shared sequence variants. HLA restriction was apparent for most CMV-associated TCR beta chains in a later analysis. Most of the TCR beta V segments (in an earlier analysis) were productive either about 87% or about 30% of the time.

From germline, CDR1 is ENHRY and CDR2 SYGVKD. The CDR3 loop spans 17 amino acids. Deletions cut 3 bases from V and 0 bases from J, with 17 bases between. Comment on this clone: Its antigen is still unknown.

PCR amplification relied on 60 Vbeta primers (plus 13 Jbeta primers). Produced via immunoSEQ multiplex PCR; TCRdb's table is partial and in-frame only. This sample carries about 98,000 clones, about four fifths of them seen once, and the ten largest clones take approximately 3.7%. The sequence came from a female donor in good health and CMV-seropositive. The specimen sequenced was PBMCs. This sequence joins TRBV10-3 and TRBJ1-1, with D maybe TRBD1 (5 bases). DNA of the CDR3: TGTGCCATCAGTGAACTCGCGGGGCCCACCGTGAACACTGAAGCTTTCTTT. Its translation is CAISELAGPTVNTEAFF.